This T cell receptor (beta chain) was observed in a study of shared clonotypes between healthy human individuals. Overall study results and limits: Across subsets, estimated richness was generally greater for naive than for memory populations.

Sequencing was performed with immunoSEQ multiplex PCR; in TCRdb, only in-frame clones are kept and a portion is missing. The sample includes 1.6 million or so clones, approximately 98.5% seen only once; the top ten take 0.36%. This clone has a single count. Its antigen is not known. CDR1 MNHNY and CDR2 SVGAGI come from the germline V gene (reference sequence). Trimming cost V 7 bases and J 3 bases; bases outside gene matches: 6. CDR3 length equals 13 residues. The sequence was obtained from a man younger than 45 in good health. Material for sequencing was naive CD4+ T cells sorted from blood. Described subset: CD45RA+ positively selected. This chain connects TRBV6-6 to TRBJ2-7, with 7 bases that match TRBD1. The CDR3 here is CASKSGTVYEQYF. DNA of the CDR3: TGTGCCAGCAAGTCCGGGACAGTCTACGAGCAGTACTTC.